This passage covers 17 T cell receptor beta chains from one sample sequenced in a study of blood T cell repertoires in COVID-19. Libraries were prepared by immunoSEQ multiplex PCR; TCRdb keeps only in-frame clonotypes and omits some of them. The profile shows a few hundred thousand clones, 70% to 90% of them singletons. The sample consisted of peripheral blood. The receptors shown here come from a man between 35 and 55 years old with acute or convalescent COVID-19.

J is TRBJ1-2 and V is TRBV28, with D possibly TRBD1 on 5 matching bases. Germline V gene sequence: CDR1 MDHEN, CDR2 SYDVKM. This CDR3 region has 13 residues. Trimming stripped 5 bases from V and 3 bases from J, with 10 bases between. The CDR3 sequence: CASSPGGDYGYTF. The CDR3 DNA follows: TGTGCCAGCAGTCCCGGGGGGGACTATGGCTACACCTTC.

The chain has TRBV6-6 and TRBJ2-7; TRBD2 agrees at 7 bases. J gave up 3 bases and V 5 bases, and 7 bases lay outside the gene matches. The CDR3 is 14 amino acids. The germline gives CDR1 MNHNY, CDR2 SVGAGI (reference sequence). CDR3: CASSPVGRGYEQYF. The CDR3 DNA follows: TGTGCCAGCAGTCCGGTGGGGAGGGGCTACGAGCAGTACTTC.

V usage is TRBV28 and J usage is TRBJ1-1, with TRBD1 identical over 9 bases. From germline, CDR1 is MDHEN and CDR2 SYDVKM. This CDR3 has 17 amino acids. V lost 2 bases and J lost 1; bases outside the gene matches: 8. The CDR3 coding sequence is TGTGCCAGCAGTTTACCCCCGGGACAGGGTAAGAACACTGAAGCTTTCTTT. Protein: CASSLPPGQGKNTEAFF.

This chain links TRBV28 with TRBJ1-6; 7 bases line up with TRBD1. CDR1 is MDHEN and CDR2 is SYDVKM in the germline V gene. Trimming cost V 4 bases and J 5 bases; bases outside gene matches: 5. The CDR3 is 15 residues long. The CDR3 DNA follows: TGTGCCAGCAGTTCCACGGACAGGAATAATTCACCCCTCCACTTT. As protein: CASSSTDRNNSPLHF.

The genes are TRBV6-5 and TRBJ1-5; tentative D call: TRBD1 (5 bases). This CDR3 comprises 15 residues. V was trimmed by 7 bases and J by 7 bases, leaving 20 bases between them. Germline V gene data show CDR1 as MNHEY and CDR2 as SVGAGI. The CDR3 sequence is CASTRASPAGQPQHF. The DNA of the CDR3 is TGTGCCAGCACTCGCGCCTCACCGGCAGGGCAGCCCCAGCATTTT.

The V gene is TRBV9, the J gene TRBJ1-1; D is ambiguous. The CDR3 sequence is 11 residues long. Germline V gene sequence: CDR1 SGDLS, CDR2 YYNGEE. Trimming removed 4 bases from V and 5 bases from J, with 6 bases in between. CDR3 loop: CASSRGTEAFF. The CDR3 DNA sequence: TGTGCCAGCAGCCGAGGAACTGAAGCTTTCTTT.

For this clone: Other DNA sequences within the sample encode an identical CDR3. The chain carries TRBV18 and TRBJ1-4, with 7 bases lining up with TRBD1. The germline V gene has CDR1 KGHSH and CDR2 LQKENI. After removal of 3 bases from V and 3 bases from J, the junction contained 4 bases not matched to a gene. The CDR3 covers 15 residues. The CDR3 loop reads CASSPPGTANEKLFF. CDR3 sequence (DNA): TGTGCCAGCTCACCGCCCGGGACAGCTAATGAAAAACTGTTTTTT.

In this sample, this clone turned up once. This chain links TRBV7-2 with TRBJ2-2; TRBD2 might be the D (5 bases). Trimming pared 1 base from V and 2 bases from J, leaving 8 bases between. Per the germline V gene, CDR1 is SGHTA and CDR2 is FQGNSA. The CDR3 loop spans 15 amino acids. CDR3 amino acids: CASSLGAGNTGELFF. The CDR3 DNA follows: TGTGCCAGCAGCTTAGGGGCGGGTAACACCGGGGAGCTGTTTTTT.

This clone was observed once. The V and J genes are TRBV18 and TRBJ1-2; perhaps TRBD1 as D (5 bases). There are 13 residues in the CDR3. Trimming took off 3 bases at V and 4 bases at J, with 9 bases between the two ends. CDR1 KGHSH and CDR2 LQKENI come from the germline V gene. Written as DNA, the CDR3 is TGTGCCAGCTCACCCCTCGACAGCTATGGCTACACCTTC. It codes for CASSPLDSYGYTF.

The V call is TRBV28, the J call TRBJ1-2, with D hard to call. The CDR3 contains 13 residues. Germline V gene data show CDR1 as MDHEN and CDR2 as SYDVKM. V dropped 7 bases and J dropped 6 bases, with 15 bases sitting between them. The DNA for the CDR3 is TGTGCCAGCAAACCCCGACCCCGGGATGGCTACACCTTC. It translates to CASKPRPRDGYTF.

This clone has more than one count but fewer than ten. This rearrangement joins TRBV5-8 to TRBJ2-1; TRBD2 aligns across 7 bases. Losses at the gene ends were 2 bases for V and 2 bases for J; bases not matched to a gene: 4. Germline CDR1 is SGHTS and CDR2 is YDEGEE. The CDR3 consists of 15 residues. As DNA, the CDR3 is TGTGCCAGCAGCTTAGGTACTAGCGCCTACAATGAGCAGTTCTTC. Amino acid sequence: CASSLGTSAYNEQFF.

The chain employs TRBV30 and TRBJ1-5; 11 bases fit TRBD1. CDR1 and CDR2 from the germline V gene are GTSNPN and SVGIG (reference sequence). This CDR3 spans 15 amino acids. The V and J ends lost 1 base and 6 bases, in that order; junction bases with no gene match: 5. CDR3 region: CAWSGGQGVSQPQHF. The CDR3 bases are TGTGCCTGGAGTGGGGGACAGGGGGTTAGTCAGCCCCAGCATTTT.

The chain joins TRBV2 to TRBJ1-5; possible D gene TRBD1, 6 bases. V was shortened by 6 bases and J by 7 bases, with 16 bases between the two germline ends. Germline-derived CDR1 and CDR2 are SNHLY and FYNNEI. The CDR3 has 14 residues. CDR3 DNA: TGTGCCAGCAGCGGGGTGGGACAAACCCAGCCCCAGCATTTT. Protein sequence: CASSGVGQTQPQHF.

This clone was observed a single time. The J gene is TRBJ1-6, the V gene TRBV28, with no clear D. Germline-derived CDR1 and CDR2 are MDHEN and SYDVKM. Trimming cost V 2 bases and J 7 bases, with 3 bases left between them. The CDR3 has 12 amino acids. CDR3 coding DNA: TGTGCCAGCAGTTTACGGAATTCACCCCTCCACTTT. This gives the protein CASSLRNSPLHF.

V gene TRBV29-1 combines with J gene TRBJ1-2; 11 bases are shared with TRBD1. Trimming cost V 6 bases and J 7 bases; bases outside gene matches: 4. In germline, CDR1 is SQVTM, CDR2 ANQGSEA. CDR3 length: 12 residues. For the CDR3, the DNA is TGCAGCGTCGGACAGGGGGCAGGTGGCTACACCTTC. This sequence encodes CSVGQGAGGYTF.

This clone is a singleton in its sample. The CDR3 coding sequence is TGCGCCAGCAGTGCCACCGGGACAGGGGGCTCAGAGACCCAGTACTTC. Amino acids: CASSATGTGGSETQYF. The rearrangement links TRBV5-1 to TRBJ2-5; 12 positions agree with TRBD1. J was trimmed by 4 bases and V by 5 bases; bases with no gene match: 9. The germline V gene has CDR1 SGHRS and CDR2 YFSETQ. This CDR3 is 16 amino acids long.

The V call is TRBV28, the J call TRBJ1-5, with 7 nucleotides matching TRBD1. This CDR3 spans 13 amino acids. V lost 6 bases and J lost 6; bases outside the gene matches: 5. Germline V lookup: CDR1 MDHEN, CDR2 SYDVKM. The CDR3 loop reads CASRRQGGQPQHF. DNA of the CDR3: TGTGCCAGCAGGAGACAGGGAGGTCAGCCCCAGCATTTT.